These 29 T cell receptor beta chains share one sample of origin, sequenced in a study of CD8 T cells in ankylosing spondylitis. TCRdb reprocessed the 5' RACE reads with MiXCR, giving one entry per CDR3 protein. This sample carries about 500,000 distinct CDR3 sequences, roughly 5.2% of them seen once, and the ten largest clones take roughly 3.3%. No antigen has been identified for these receptors. Study outcomes and limitations: Apparently characteristic of ankylosing spondylitis blood was a TCR beta motif (roughly eight highly homologous variants).

The specimen sequenced was blood, either unsorted or a sorted T cell fraction (not recorded which). The source is a male donor with ankylosing spondylitis.

Many counts were recorded for this clonotype. The chain is built from TRBV20-1 and TRBJ1-5; D is ambiguous. Germline-derived CDR1 and CDR2 are DFQATT and SNEGSKA (reference sequence). V lost 1 base to trimming and J lost 0 bases, with 10 bases between them. This CDR3 spans 15 amino acids. The CDR3 is CSARVGPYSNQPQHF. CDR3 bases: TGCAGTGCTAGAGTGGGCCCTTATAGCAATCAGCCCCAGCATTTT.

Many counts were recorded for this clonotype. This rearrangement joins TRBV29-1 to TRBJ2-1; 14 bases line up with TRBD2. J was trimmed by 9 bases and V by 4 bases; bases with no gene match: 11. There are 16 residues in the CDR3. CDR1 is SQVTM and CDR2 is ANQGSEA in the germline V gene. CDR3 in DNA: TGCAGCGTTGCCCGACTAGCGGGAGGGGGTTTCGGTGAGCAGTTCTTC. It specifies CSVARLAGGGFGEQFF.

This clonotype was seen ten or more times. The V and J genes are TRBV12-3 or TRBV12-4 and TRBJ1-5; 7 bases line up with TRBD1. Losses at the gene ends were 5 bases for V and 6 bases for J; bases not matched to a gene: 4. This CDR3 is 13 amino acids long. In nucleotides, the CDR3 is TGTGCCAGCAGTACAGGGACAGTTCAGCCCCAGCATTTT. Translated: CASSTGTVQPQHF.

This clonotype showed up many times. The rearrangement uses TRBV7-2 and TRBJ2-5; 9 bases line up with TRBD2. CDR3 length: 16 residues. With V trimmed by 2 bases and J by 5 bases, 9 bases remained unmatched. Germline CDR1 reads SGHTA; CDR2 reads FQGNSA. CDR3 region: CASSLSGAGGWETQYF. CDR3 coding DNA: TGTGCCAGCAGCTTATCCGGTGCGGGAGGGTGGGAGACCCAGTACTTC.

This clonotype was seen at least ten times. This chain connects TRBV5-6 to TRBJ2-5; D is possibly TRBD2 (6 bases). Germline V gene sequence: CDR1 SGHDT, CDR2 YYEEEE. The CDR3 covers 15 residues. V shed 2 bases and J shed 5 bases, with 16 bases lying between them. CDR3 sequence: CASSFQSGVGETQYF. CDR3 bases: TGTGCCAGCAGCTTCCAGTCGGGAGTAGGGGAGACCCAGTACTTC.

This clonotype was found a few times. The chain uses TRBV4-3 and TRBJ2-6; 9 bases map to TRBD1. V shed 1 base, J shed 1 base, and the junction held 5 bases outside the gene matches. CDR3 length: 18 amino acids. CDR1 is LGHNA, CDR2 YSLEER, per germline. The DNA of the CDR3 is TGCGCCAGCAGCCAAGGGAGGACAGGGGCTTCTGGGGCCAACGTCCTGACTTTC. It yields the protein CASSQGRTGASGANVLTF.

This clonotype was seen repeatedly, ten times or more. V usage is TRBV29-1 and J usage is TRBJ2-7, with 14 bases lining up with TRBD2. CDR3 size: 16 residues. Losses at the gene ends were 6 bases for V and 6 bases for J; bases not matched to a gene: 13. Germline CDR1 reads SQVTM; CDR2 reads ANQGSEA. For the CDR3, the DNA is TGCAGCGTCAAATCAAGACTAGCGGGAGGGCCACGCGAGCAGTACTTC. Its protein is CSVKSRLAGGPREQYF.

This clonotype was counted at least ten times. The genes are TRBV5-1 and TRBJ2-6; 11 bases are shared with TRBD1. The CDR3 contains 18 residues. J gave up 4 bases and V 2 bases, and 8 bases lay outside the gene matches. Germline V lookup: CDR1 SGHRS, CDR2 YFSETQ. The CDR3 nucleotides read TGCGCCAGCAGCTTTCTTGGACAGGGGGCATCCGGGGCCAACGTCCTGACTTTC. Translating gives CASSFLGQGASGANVLTF.

This clonotype has a count of ten or more. The rearrangement links TRBV20-1 to TRBJ1-1; D may be TRBD1 (5 bases). This CDR3 contains 14 residues. Germline V lookup: CDR1 DFQATT, CDR2 SNEGSKA (reference sequence). Trimming took off 6 bases at V and 0 bases at J, with 14 bases between the two ends. CDR3 in amino acids: CSAPVGPMNTEAFF. The DNA for the CDR3 is TGCAGTGCGCCGGTGGGGCCAATGAACACTGAAGCTTTCTTT.

The rearrangement joins TRBV28 to TRBJ2-3; D is ambiguous. Germline CDR1 reads MDHEN; CDR2 reads SYDVKM. V shed 2 bases and J shed 0 bases, with 18 bases lying between them. CDR3 length equals 18 residues. CDR3 DNA sequence: TGTGCCAGCAGTTTACTCCGGGCTGCCCTGGGAAGCACAGATACGCAGTATTTT. Translated: CASSLLRAALGSTDTQYF. Using reference TRBV28 and TRBJ2-3 for the parts outside the CDR3, the full variable domain is DVKVTQSSRYLVKRTGEKVFLECVQDMDHENMFWYRQDPGLGLRLIYFSYDVKMKEKGDIPEGYSVSREKKERFSLILESASTNQTSMYLCASSLLRAALGSTDTQYFGPGTRLTVL.

In its sample, this clonotype was seen many times. The chain couples TRBV12-3 or TRBV12-4 to TRBJ1-5; no clear D gene. CDR3 length equals 12 residues. Trimming cost V 5 bases and J 9 bases, with 11 bases left between them. The CDR3 sequence: CASSSSGRPQHF. The CDR3 DNA sequence: TGTGCCAGCAGTAGCTCGGGGAGGCCCCAGCATTTT.

The chain combines TRBV25-1 with TRBJ1-5, with D perhaps matching TRBD1 (5 bases). Germline lookup yields CDR1 MGHDK and CDR2 SYGVNS. V was cut by 2 bases and J by 5 bases, with 13 bases left in between. CDR3 length equals 15 residues. The CDR3 DNA reads TGTGCCAGCAGTGAAAACGGTAGGGGCCATCAGCCCCAGCATTTT. This codes for CASSENGRGHQPQHF.

This clonotype turned up a few times. The chain carries TRBV20-1 and TRBJ2-7, with TRBD2 identical over 9 bases. Trimming cost V 4 bases and J 7 bases; bases outside gene matches: 17. This CDR3 has 16 residues. Germline V CDR1 and CDR2: DFQATT, SNEGSKA (reference sequence). The CDR3 nucleotides read TGCAGTGCTACCCCGGGACTAGCTTTATCCCAACTTGAGCAGTACTTC. Its protein product is CSATPGLALSQLEQYF.

This clonotype was recorded many times. The chain joins TRBV29-1 to TRBJ2-5; TRBD1 matches 7 bases. The V and J ends lost 8 bases and 5 bases, in that order; junction bases with no gene match: 17. Per germline, CDR1 SQVTM and CDR2 ANQGSEA. This CDR3 is built from 15 residues. The CDR3 DNA follows: TGCAGCTCCCTCCCGGGACAGTCGCCGAGGGAGACCCAGTACTTC. This encodes CSSLPGQSPRETQYF.

This clonotype showed up many times. V and J are TRBV6-5 and TRBJ2-5; a possible D gene is TRBD1 (6 bases). V was pared by 0 bases and J by 0 bases, with 11 bases between. CDR1 and CDR2 from the germline V gene are MNHEY and SVGAGI. The CDR3 spans 16 residues. CDR3: CASSYSQGRYQETQYF. DNA for the CDR3: TGTGCCAGCAGTTACTCGCAGGGGCGCTACCAAGAGACCCAGTACTTC.

This clonotype came up many times. The rearrangement links TRBV7-9 to TRBJ1-1; tentative D call: TRBD1 (5 bases). The germline V gene has CDR1 SEHNR and CDR2 FQNEAQ (reference sequence). CDR3 length equals 13 residues. The V end lost 0 bases, the J end lost 7 bases, and 9 bases lay between the germline ends. CDR3 sequence (DNA): TGTGCCAGCAGCTTAGCAAGGGGTGATGAAGCTTTCTTT. It encodes CASSLARGDEAFF.

There are many counts of this clonotype. The gene calls are TRBV5-1 and TRBJ1-2, with 7 bases fitting TRBD1. The CDR3 is 16 amino acids. Trimming took 0 bases from V and 4 from J; bases not matched to a gene: 9. Germline V gene data show CDR1 as SGHRS and CDR2 as YFSETQ. This chain's CDR3 is CASSLVSGGRGYGYTF. The CDR3 DNA reads TGCGCCAGCAGCTTGGTATCAGGGGGGCGCGGCTATGGCTACACCTTC.

This clonotype was observed at least ten times. V usage is TRBV12-3 or TRBV12-4 and J usage is TRBJ2-2, with TRBD1 matching 8 bases. Trimming took 5 bases from V and 5 from J; bases not matched to a gene: 10. The CDR3 spans 16 residues. The CDR3 region has the DNA TGTGCCAGCAGTAGGGTCCAGGGGGCCGGGACCGGGGAGCTGTTTTTT. This codes for CASSRVQGAGTGELFF.

This clonotype appeared many times. The gene calls are TRBV4-3 and TRBJ2-7, with 9 nucleotides matching TRBD1. This CDR3 is built from 15 residues. V lost 2 bases to trimming and J lost 3 bases; unmatched junction nucleotides: 5. CDR1 is LGHNA, CDR2 YSLEER, per germline. CDR3 nucleotides: TGCGCCAGCAGCCAAACCCTGGGACAGGGCTACGAGCAGTACTTC. Translation gives CASSQTLGQGYEQYF.

This clonotype was seen at least ten times. The V and J genes are TRBV27 and TRBJ1-5, with D perhaps TRBD1 (5 bases). CDR1 and CDR2 (germline): MNHEY, SMNVEV (reference sequence). Trimming cost V 6 bases and J 0 bases, with 15 bases left between them. There are 16 residues in the CDR3. In nucleotides, the CDR3 is TGTGCCAGCAGCCCCCGGGGCGGTTATAGCAATCAGCCCCAGCATTTT. This sequence encodes CASSPRGGYSNQPQHF.

This clonotype showed up many times. The chain recombines TRBV29-1 with TRBJ2-1, with 8 bases fitting TRBD1. Germline lookup yields CDR1 SQVTM and CDR2 ANQGSEA. The CDR3 contains 11 residues. After removal of 7 bases from V and 6 bases from J, the junction contained 2 bases not matched to a gene. The CDR3 sequence: CSAQGANEQFF. The CDR3 coding sequence is TGCAGCGCGCAGGGGGCCAATGAGCAGTTCTTC.

The chain has TRBV7-6 and TRBJ2-5; possibly TRBD2 for D (6 bases). In germline, CDR1 is SGHVS, CDR2 FNYEAQ. This CDR3 contains 15 residues. V was shortened by 2 bases and J by 4 bases, with 14 bases between the two germline ends. The chain's CDR3 is CASSLLGGRRETQYF. CDR3 coding DNA: TGTGCCAGCAGCTTACTGGGGGGAAGGCGAGAGACCCAGTACTTC.

This clonotype has a count of ten or more. CDR3 amino acids: CASSLDGQGWGTEAFF. The CDR3 DNA reads as TGCGCCAGCAGCTTGGACGGACAGGGCTGGGGCACTGAAGCTTTCTTT. This chain joins TRBV5-1 and TRBJ1-1; 8 bases match TRBD1. The CDR3 runs to 16 residues. CDR1 and CDR2 from the germline V gene are SGHRS and YFSETQ. The V gene end was trimmed by 0 bases and the J gene end by 4 bases; junction bases not matched to a gene: 8.

This clonotype was detected many times. The chain couples TRBV11-1 to TRBJ1-3; possible D gene TRBD1, 5 bases. The V end lost 2 bases, the J end lost 0 bases, and 20 bases lay between the germline ends. Germline V lookup: CDR1 SGHAT, CDR2 FQDESV (reference sequence). The CDR3 extends over 19 amino acids. CDR3 sequence: CASSLRRTSGMGSGNTIYF. The DNA of the CDR3 is TGTGCCAGCAGCTTAAGACGGACATCAGGGATGGGCTCTGGAAACACCATATATTTT.

This clonotype was counted only a few times. The chain couples TRBV28 to TRBJ2-1; D is perhaps TRBD2 (6 bases). Germline-derived CDR1 and CDR2 are MDHEN and SYDVKM. The CDR3 totals 15 residues. V was trimmed by 2 bases and J by 8 bases, leaving 16 bases between them. The CDR3, as DNA: TGTGCCAGCAGTTTACTGGCGGGAACCTCGGATGAGCAGTTCTTC. Translated, it gives CASSLLAGTSDEQFF.

This clonotype was counted at least ten times. CDR3 DNA sequence: TGTGCCACCAGCAGAGGCGGGACAGGGGGCGCGACTGAAGCTTTCTTT. Amino acids: CATSRGGTGGATEAFF. V gene TRBV15 combines with J gene TRBJ1-1; 12 nucleotides agree with TRBD1. CDR1 is LNHNV, CDR2 YYDKDF, per germline (reference sequence). The ends lost 1 base at V and 5 bases at J; junction bases unmatched: 5. The CDR3 contains 16 residues.

V and J are TRBV6-5 and TRBJ1-2, with 8 bases fitting TRBD1. Per the germline V gene, CDR1 is MNHEY and CDR2 is SVGAGI. The CDR3 runs to 14 residues. The J segment lost 7 bases and the V segment lost 2 bases, leaving 6 bases of the junction unmatched. The CDR3 region is CASSYGQGAVGYTF. The CDR3 DNA is TGTGCCAGCAGTTACGGGCAGGGGGCAGTTGGCTACACCTTC.

This clonotype was counted many times. The genes are TRBV12-3 or TRBV12-4 and TRBJ1-5; D unclear. The V and J ends lost 6 bases and 11 bases respectively, with 17 bases between them. CDR3 length: 13 residues. This chain's CDR3 is CASSINTGRSQHF. CDR3 DNA sequence: TGTGCCAGCAGCATTAACACGGGCCGGTCCCAGCATTTT.

At least ten counts were recorded for this clonotype. V and J are TRBV5-1 and TRBJ2-5; a possible D gene is TRBD1 (6 bases). The V end lost 4 bases, the J end lost 3 bases, and 13 bases lay between the germline ends. CDR1 is SGHRS and CDR2 is YFSETQ in the germline V gene. This CDR3 is built from 14 residues. The CDR3 DNA reads TGCGCCAGCAGCATCCAGGGGAGAAAAGAGACCCAGTACTTC. Residues: CASSIQGRKETQYF.